This T cell receptor beta chain was recovered during a study of spatial heterogeneity in lung cancer (dated by TCRdb to about 2019). General notes on the study: The donors were about 71 patients from the lung TRACERx cohort who had early-stage, untreated non-small cell lung cancer. Follow-up PBMC samples were sequenced whenever available, with the median time to follow-up being 2 to 3 years after resection. Beta-chain transcripts were consistently detected in greater numbers than alpha-chain transcripts, which likely reflects a higher abundance of beta-chain transcripts. In the raw uncorrected reads, each unique combination of TCR and UMI appeared more than ten times on average. In non-small cell lung cancer, the study quantitatively compared TCR alpha and beta repertoires across several tumor regions, matched nontumor lung, and blood. Nonsynonymous mutation counts, determined by whole-exome sequencing of tumor tissue, were related to features of the TCR repertoire. Both alpha and beta chains were TCR-sequenced in 200 to 250 tumor regions, fewer than 80 matched nontumor lung samples and some 56 PBMC samples obtained at surgery.

From a lookup of the germline V gene (reference sequence), CDR1 and CDR2 are LGHDT and YNNKEL. V was cut back by 5 bases and J by 7 bases, leaving a gap of 15 bases between them. The CDR3 has 15 amino acids, counting the end cysteine and phenylalanine. Here the CDR3 DNA is all that survives: 45 bases in frame from base 1. Overall study results and their limits: Confirming at a functional level the hypothesis that regional TCRs recognize regional mutations was considered to require additional single-cell paired TCR alpha and beta sequencing. Only 13 to 15 patients were included in the comparisons of baseline and follow-up blood repertoires. Ubiquitous expanded tumor TCRs were found in blood more often at tumor resection than at routine follow-up.

What the time point label conveys for this sample: blood at routine non-recurrence follow-up after resection. For TCR sequencing, whole RNA was extracted from tumor and nontumor lung tissue, or from cryopreserved PBMC samples, and no cell sorting was done. Only patients with enough RNA available from two or more tumor regions were chosen for TCR sequencing. Notes on this clonotype: The specificity of this receptor is unknown. The record has no base qualities; no much larger clone is one base away.

Library method: 5' RACE. This sample was sequenced with a NextSeq 500. In the TCR library protocol, a unique molecular identifier was attached to each TCR cDNA molecule so that PCR and sequencing errors could be corrected. Turning to the authors' computational methods: Decombinator tools were used for TCR identification, UMI-based error correction and CDR3 extraction. TCRs above a frequency of 2 per 1,000, corresponding to the top 1% of the tumor frequency distribution, were defined as expanded. Rényi diversity was computed with the R vegan package after subsampling each repertoire 100 times to 5,000 TCRs. CDR3 similarity networks were built from amino acid triplet string-kernel similarity, connecting CDR3s with pairwise similarity above 0.82. The public reads were run again by TCRdb, first through fastp at Q25 and then through MiXCR, and only productive beta chains were kept. Rows matching on CDR3 protein sequence are summarized as one entry with the most common DNA and genes. These V and J calls derive from TCRdb rather than the authors' analysis. In this sample the table shows around 120,000 distinct CDR3 sequences, 12% of which occur a single time. Of the sample, 16% is held by the ten largest clones.

The clonotype originates from a male donor with early-stage non-small cell lung cancer. The sample in question was PBMCs, obtained at follow-up. Here the chain combines TRBV3-1 and TRBJ1-6; the D region possibly corresponds to TRBD1 (5 bases align). The CDR3 reads CASSSPGTENSPLHF. The nucleotides read TGTGCCAGCAGCTCACCCGGGACGGAAAATTCACCCCTCCACTTT.